The rows below give T cell receptor beta chains drawn from one sample of a study of blood T cell repertoires in COVID-19. This table comes from immunoSEQ multiplex PCR, and its TCRdb copy is limited to in-frame clones, with some not included. In the table there are around 220,000 clones, 84% of which are singletons. The sequencing input was peripheral blood. The receptors derive from a man aged 30 to 39 with active or convalescent COVID-19. The CDR3 runs from the conserved cysteine through the conserved F or W. D genes are given only for firm matches. The listing skips clone size in some rows; elsewhere it reads once, few, many or a size class.

clone_size j_call d_call v_call cdr3_aa cdr3_nt
many TRBJ1-5 . TRBV30 CAWSVQGQPQHF TGTGCCTGGAGTGTACAGGGTCAGCCCCAGCATTTT
. TRBJ2-1 TRBD2 TRBV5-1 CASSLGAGGPDEQFF TGCGCCAGCAGCTTGGGAGCGGGGGGGCCCGATGAGCAGTTCTTC
. TRBJ1-5 TRBD1 TRBV19 CASSHRGGQPQHF TGTGCCAGTAGTCACAGGGGAGGCCAGCCCCAGCATTTT
. TRBJ1-2 TRBD1 TRBV10-3 CAISEGQGYGYTF TGTGCCATCAGTGAGGGACAGGGCTATGGCTACACCTTC
once TRBJ2-1 TRBD2 TRBV5-4 CASSLEGGPHEQFF TGTGCCAGCAGCTTGGAGGGAGGGCCGCATGAGCAGTTCTTC
once TRBJ1-1 . TRBV5-6 CASSPQGDTEAFF TGTGCCAGCAGCCCACAGGGCGACACTGAAGCTTTCTTT
. TRBJ2-2 . TRBV6-2/TRBV6-3 CASSSVGIGTGELFF TGTGCCAGCAGTTCCGTCGGTATTGGCACCGGGGAGCTGTTTTTT
. TRBJ2-1 . TRBV21-1 CASSRFTKREPYNEQFF TGTGCCAGCAGCCGATTCACTAAGCGGGAGCCCTACAATGAGCAGTTCTTC
. TRBJ2-7 . TRBV7-7 CASSSTGISGYEQYF TGTGCCAGCAGCTCCACAGGGATTTCCGGCTACGAGCAGTACTTC
. TRBJ2-7 TRBD1 TRBV9 CASSVDGTERGEQYF TGTGCCAGCAGCGTAGACGGGACAGAGCGTGGAGAGCAGTACTTC